A single sample is the source of the 27 T cell receptor beta chains below, sequenced in a study of neurological immune-mediated disorders (dated by TCRdb to about 2019). The method behind the library was 5' RACE. Instrument used: Illumina HiSeq 2500. In-frame beta chains were kept once TCRdb had trimmed the public reads at Q25 with fastp and called clones with MiXCR. A single entry per CDR3 protein holds the most common genes and DNA from its merged rows. The sample table records approximately 30,000 distinct CDR3 sequences; 4% of these occur just once. The ten largest clones take up around 25% of the sample. The sample comprised CD4+ T cells from blood. These receptors all stem from a woman in her forties in good health.

This clonotype was counted many times. The J gene is TRBJ1-6, the V gene TRBV7-3; D gene uncertain. CDR1 and CDR2 from the germline V gene are SGHTA and FQGTGA. The V gene lost 0 bases and the J gene lost 10 bases, with 10 bases spanning the gap. There are 14 residues in the CDR3. The CDR3 DNA reads as TGTGCCAGCAGCTTAACCCACGAGAGGTCACCCCTCCACTTT. This encodes CASSLTHERSPLHF.

In its sample, this clonotype was seen many times. This chain connects TRBV5-1 to TRBJ2-5, with 7 nucleotides matching TRBD1. With 3 bases clipped from V and 2 bases from J, the junction kept 10 bases outside the gene matches. Germline V gene lookup returns CDR1 SGHRS and CDR2 YFSETQ. The CDR3 sequence is 16 residues long. CDR3 coding DNA: TGCGCCAGCAGCTCAACTCCGGGACAGATACAAGAGACCCAGTACTTC. This sequence encodes CASSSTPGQIQETQYF.

This clonotype was recorded at least ten times. This chain connects TRBV5-1 to TRBJ2-7; 7 bases match TRBD1. CDR1 is SGHRS and CDR2 is YFSETQ in the germline V gene. Trimming cost V 1 base and J 2 bases; bases outside gene matches: 3. This CDR3 has 14 residues. CDR3 sequence (DNA): TGCGCCAGCAGCTTGACAGGGACAGCCTACGAGCAGTACTTC. The encoded protein is CASSLTGTAYEQYF.

This clonotype has a count of ten or more. The rearrangement joins TRBV2 to TRBJ2-5; D is unresolved. The CDR3 runs to 14 residues. The V end was cut by 4 bases, the J end by 2 bases, with 11 bases between. Germline V CDR1 and CDR2: SNHLY, FYNNEI. This CDR3 reads CASSGSNRQETQYF. CDR3 bases: TGTGCCAGCAGTGGATCGAACAGACAAGAGACCCAGTACTTC. The full variable domain, with the rest looked up from reference TRBV2 and TRBJ2-5, is EPEVTQTPSHQVTQMGQEVILRCVPISNHLYFYWYRQILGQKVEFLVSFYNNEISEKSEIFDDQFSVERPDGSNFTLKIRSTKLEDSAMYFCASSGSNRQETQYFGPGTRLLVL.

There are many counts of this clonotype. The V call is TRBV5-1, the J call TRBJ1-5; tentative D call: TRBD1 (6 bases). CDR1 SGHRS and CDR2 YFSETQ come from the germline V gene. The V end was cut by 0 bases, the J end by 6 bases, with 13 bases between. The length of the CDR3 is 15 residues. CDR3 nucleotides: TGCGCCAGCAGCTTGGTGGGGGCAGGCGGTCAGCCCCAGCATTTT. Its protein is CASSLVGAGGQPQHF.

This clonotype was counted many times. The rearrangement uses TRBV20-1 and TRBJ2-5, with D perhaps being TRBD1 or TRBD2 (7 bases each). Trimming took 6 bases from V and 5 from J, leaving 28 bases between them. The CDR3 sequence is 17 residues long. Germline V gives CDR1 DFQATT, CDR2 SNEGSKA (reference sequence). The CDR3 spells CSAGGGSARGAQETQYF. CDR3 in DNA: TGCAGTGCGGGAGGGGGATCGGCCAGGGGGGCCCAGGAGACCCAGTACTTC.

This clonotype was seen ten or more times. V usage is TRBV3-1 and J usage is TRBJ1-5; D remains unclear. The CDR3 sequence is 18 residues long. Between the trimmed V and J ends, which lost 0 bases and 7 bases, there was a span of 22 bases. The germline gives CDR1 LGHDT, CDR2 YNNKEL (reference sequence). Written as DNA, the CDR3 is TGTGCCAGCAGCCAAGATTCGGATAGGGAGGCGAACGAGCAGCCCCAGCATTTT. It is translated as CASSQDSDREANEQPQHF.

This clonotype occurred many times. The rearrangement uses TRBV5-6 and TRBJ2-4, with 7 bases lining up with TRBD1. Germline V CDR1 and CDR2: SGHDT, YYEEEE. V trimming: 2 bases; J trimming: 0 bases; junction bases outside the gene matches: 5. The CDR3 contains 16 residues. CDR3 protein: CASSLRTGVAKNIQYF. The CDR3, as DNA: TGTGCCAGCAGCTTACGGACAGGAGTAGCCAAAAACATTCAGTACTTC.

This clonotype was detected ten times or more. This rearrangement joins TRBV15 to TRBJ2-1; possibly TRBD2 for D (5 bases). The germline V gene encodes CDR1 LNHNV and CDR2 YYDKDF (reference sequence). This CDR3 spans 15 amino acids. Trimming left V 1 base short and J 0 bases short, with 7 bases between. CDR3 loop: CATSRGGNSYNEQFF. As DNA, the CDR3 is TGTGCCACCAGCAGAGGAGGGAACTCCTACAATGAGCAGTTCTTC.

This clonotype was seen ten or more times. The rearrangement links TRBV20-1 to TRBJ1-2; no clear D gene. There are 12 residues in the CDR3. Trimming shortened V by 6 bases and J by 5 bases, and 13 bases separated the two germline ends. Germline CDR1 and CDR2: DFQATT and SNEGSKA (reference sequence). The chain's CDR3 is CSAPQDDYGYTF. In DNA form, the CDR3 reads TGCAGTGCCCCCCAGGACGATTATGGCTACACCTTC.

This clonotype was seen ten or more times. The chain couples TRBV14 to TRBJ2-1; 14 bases line up with TRBD2. CDR3 size: 19 residues. From germline, CDR1 is SGHDN and CDR2 FVKESK. The junction had 9 bases not matched to a gene; V was cut back by 5 bases and J by 0 bases. In DNA, the CDR3 is TGTGCCAGCAGCTCGGGACTAGCGGGAGCTAGATACTCCTACAATGAGCAGTTCTTC. The encoded protein is CASSSGLAGARYSYNEQFF.

This clonotype was counted once. The rearrangement uses TRBV7-8 and TRBJ1-5; D is ambiguous. CDR3 length equals 14 residues. Germline lookup yields CDR1 SGHVS and CDR2 FQNEAQ. The CDR3 sequence: CNSSLAYSNQPQHF. For the CDR3, the DNA is TGTAACAGCAGCTTAGCATATAGCAATCAGCCCCAGCATTTT.

With regard to this clonotype: A junction end diverges from the germline sequence, so it may reflect a read error. As DNA, the CDR3 is TGTGCCAGTAGTTTGAGTAGGGTGGACAATGAGCAGTTCTTC. It is translated as CASSLSRVDNEQFF. The V call is TRBV28, the J call TRBJ2-1; D is uncertain. Germline V lookup: CDR1 MDHEN, CDR2 SYDVKM. CDR3 size: 14 residues.

Ten or more counts support this clonotype. This sequence joins TRBV12-3 or TRBV12-4 and TRBJ2-7; 10 bases are a match to TRBD2. After removal of 4 bases from V and 7 bases from J, the junction contained 4 bases not matched to a gene. The CDR3 spans 13 residues. CDR3 DNA sequence: TGTGCCAGCAGTTCCAGACTAGCGGGTGAGCAGTACTTC. It encodes CASSSRLAGEQYF.

The sample holds many counts of this clonotype. This rearrangement joins TRBV20-1 to TRBJ1-5; tentatively, D is TRBD1 (5 bases). The CDR3 totals 14 residues. CDR1 and CDR2 (germline): DFQATT, SNEGSKA (reference sequence). V was clipped by 3 bases and J by 9 bases, with 18 bases between them. CDR3: CSASYGQGVGPQHF. The CDR3 region has the DNA TGCAGTGCTAGTTACGGTCAGGGTGTGGGGCCCCAGCATTTT.

This clonotype showed up many times. V usage is TRBV7-9 and J usage is TRBJ1-2, with D possibly matching TRBD1 (5 bases). Between the trimmed V and J ends, which lost 5 bases and 3 bases, there was a span of 13 bases. The CDR3 spans 14 residues. Germline-derived CDR1 and CDR2 are SEHNR and FQNEAQ (reference sequence). The CDR3 coding sequence is TGTGCCAGCAGCCCTTCTCTAGGGGACTATGGCTACACCTTC. Translation: CASSPSLGDYGYTF.

This clonotype occurred many times. This chain connects TRBV7-9 to TRBJ2-7; D call uncertain. This CDR3 has 13 residues. The germline V gene encodes CDR1 SEHNR and CDR2 FQNEAQ (reference sequence). V lost 1 base to trimming and J lost 4 bases, with 8 bases between them. The CDR3 DNA sequence: TGTGCCAGCAGCTTAGGTTGGGAATACGAGCAGTACTTC. It translates to CASSLGWEYEQYF.

This clonotype was seen a handful of times. The chain has TRBV6-2 or TRBV6-3 and TRBJ2-5; D unclear. Germline CDR1 is MNHEY and CDR2 is SVGEGT. V lost 2 bases to trimming and J lost 9 bases, with 7 bases between them. The CDR3 length is 11 residues. CDR3 nucleotide sequence: TGTGCCAGCAGTTACGGGTGGCCCCAGTACTTC. It translates to CASSYGWPQYF.

This clonotype showed up many times. The chain recombines TRBV5-6 with TRBJ1-1, with 7 bases lining up with TRBD1. V gave up 4 bases and J gave up 4 bases; unmatched junction bases: 10. Germline loops: CDR1 SGHDT, CDR2 YYEEEE. The CDR3 totals 15 residues. CDR3 residues: CASSGLTGIITEAFF. In DNA, the CDR3 is TGTGCCAGCAGCGGTTTGACAGGGATAATCACTGAAGCTTTCTTT.

This clonotype was detected ten times or more. The V and J genes are TRBV5-1 and TRBJ2-5; maybe TRBD1 (6 bases). V lost 0 bases and J lost 3, with 6 bases in between. In germline, CDR1 is SGHRS, CDR2 YFSETQ. There are 13 residues in the CDR3. In DNA form, the CDR3 reads TGCGCCAGCAGCTTGGACAGGGAAGAGACCCAGTACTTC. Translation: CASSLDREETQYF.

There are many counts of this clonotype. The gene calls are TRBV12-3 or TRBV12-4 and TRBJ1-5, with 7 positions matching TRBD1. This CDR3 has 16 residues. V lost 5 bases to trimming and J lost 1 base; unmatched junction nucleotides: 8. CDR3 sequence (DNA): TGTGCCAGCAGTCCCAGACAGGGAGGAAGCAATCAGCCCCAGCATTTT. This codes for CASSPRQGGSNQPQHF.

This clonotype was counted between two and nine times. The chain combines TRBV4-2 with TRBJ2-1, with TRBD2 matching over 10 bases. The V gene's germline CDR1 is LGHNA and CDR2 YNFKEQ. With 2 bases clipped from V and 16 bases from J, the junction kept 11 bases outside the gene matches. CDR3 length: 14 residues. The CDR3 loop is CASSQPPSGGIRFF. The CDR3 coding sequence is TGTGCCAGCAGCCAACCCCCTAGCGGGGGCATTCGTTTCTTC.

This clonotype has a count of ten or more. This chain connects TRBV14 to TRBJ1-1, with D possibly matching TRBD1 (5 bases). The length of the CDR3 is 14 residues. Germline CDR1 reads SGHDN; CDR2 reads FVKESK. Trimming removed 4 bases at V and 3 bases at J, with 12 bases between. CDR3 protein: CASSRDLRDTEAFF. In nucleotides, the CDR3 is TGTGCCAGCAGCCGGGACCTTAGGGACACTGAAGCTTTCTTT. Variable domain in full (rest from reference TRBV14 and TRBJ1-1): EAGVTQFPSHSVIEKGQTVTLRCDPISGHDNLYWYRRVMGKEIKFLLHFVKESKQDESGMPNNRFLAERTGGTYSTLKVQPAELEDSGVYFCASSRDLRDTEAFFGQGTRLTVV.

This clonotype was seen ten or more times. The chain combines TRBV5-1 with TRBJ2-7; D possibly corresponds to TRBD1 (8 bases). Trimming shortened V by 6 bases and J by 3 bases, and 19 bases separated the two germline ends. The germline gives CDR1 SGHRS, CDR2 YFSETQ. The CDR3 runs to 15 residues. DNA of the CDR3: TGCGCCAGCAACACAGGGGGAGTAGCGGGCTACGAGCAGTACTTC. Encoded protein: CASNTGGVAGYEQYF.

This clonotype was observed many times. This rearrangement joins TRBV20-1 to TRBJ2-7, with unresolved D. Trimming left V 2 bases short and J 3 bases short, with 8 bases between. This CDR3 spans 12 amino acids. Germline V gene lookup returns CDR1 DFQATT and CDR2 SNEGSKA (reference sequence). CDR3 loop: CSARWQSYEQYF. CDR3 bases: TGCAGTGCTAGATGGCAGAGCTACGAGCAGTACTTC.

The J gene is TRBJ2-7, the V gene TRBV5-1; D not certain. CDR1 and CDR2 from the germline V gene are SGHRS and YFSETQ. CDR3 size: 13 residues. Trimming removed 0 bases from V and 1 base from J, with 5 bases in between. The CDR3 DNA follows: TGCGCCAGCAGCTTGGTACAATCCTACGAGCAGTACTTC. Protein sequence: CASSLVQSYEQYF.

Ten or more counts support this clonotype. This chain joins TRBV6-6 and TRBJ1-5; maybe TRBD1 (5 bases). Deletions cut 5 bases from V and 7 bases from J, with 15 bases between. This CDR3 is 14 amino acids long. Germline values: CDR1 MNHNY, CDR2 SVGAGI (reference sequence). The CDR3 sequence: CASSPGGGGQPQHF. CDR3 nucleotides: TGTGCCAGCAGTCCTGGGGGGGGTGGGCAGCCCCAGCATTTT.